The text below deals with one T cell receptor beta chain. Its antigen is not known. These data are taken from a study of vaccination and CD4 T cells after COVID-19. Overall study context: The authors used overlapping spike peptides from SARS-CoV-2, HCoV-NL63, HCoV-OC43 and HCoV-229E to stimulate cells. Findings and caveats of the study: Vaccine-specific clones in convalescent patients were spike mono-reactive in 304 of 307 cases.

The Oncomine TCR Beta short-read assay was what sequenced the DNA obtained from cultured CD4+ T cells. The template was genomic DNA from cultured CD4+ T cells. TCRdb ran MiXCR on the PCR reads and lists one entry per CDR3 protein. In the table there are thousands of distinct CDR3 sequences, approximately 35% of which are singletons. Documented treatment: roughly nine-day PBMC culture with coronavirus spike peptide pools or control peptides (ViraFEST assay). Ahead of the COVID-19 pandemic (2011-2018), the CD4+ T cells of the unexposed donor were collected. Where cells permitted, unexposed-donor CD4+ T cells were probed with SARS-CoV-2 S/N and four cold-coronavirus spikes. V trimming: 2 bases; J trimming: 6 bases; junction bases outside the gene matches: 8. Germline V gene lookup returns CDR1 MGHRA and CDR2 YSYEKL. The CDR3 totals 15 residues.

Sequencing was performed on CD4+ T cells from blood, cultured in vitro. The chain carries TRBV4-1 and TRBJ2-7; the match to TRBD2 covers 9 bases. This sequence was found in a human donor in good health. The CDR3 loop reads CASSQLAGEFSEQYF. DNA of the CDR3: TGCGCCAGCAGCCAATTAGCGGGAGAATTTTCCGAGCAGTACTTC.